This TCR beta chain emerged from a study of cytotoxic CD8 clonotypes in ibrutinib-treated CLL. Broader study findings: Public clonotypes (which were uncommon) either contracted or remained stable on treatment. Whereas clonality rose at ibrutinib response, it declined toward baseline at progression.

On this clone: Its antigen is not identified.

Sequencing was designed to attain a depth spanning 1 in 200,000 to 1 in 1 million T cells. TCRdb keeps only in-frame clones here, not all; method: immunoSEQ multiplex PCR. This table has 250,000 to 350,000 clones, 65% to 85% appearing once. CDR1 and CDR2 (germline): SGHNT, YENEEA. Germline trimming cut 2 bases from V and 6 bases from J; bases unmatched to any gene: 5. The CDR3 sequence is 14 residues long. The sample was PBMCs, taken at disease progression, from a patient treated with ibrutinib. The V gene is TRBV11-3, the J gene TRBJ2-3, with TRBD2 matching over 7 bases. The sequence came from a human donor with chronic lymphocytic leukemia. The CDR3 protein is CASSLSGMVDTQYF. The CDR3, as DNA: TGTGCCAGCAGCTTAAGCGGGATGGTGGATACGCAGTATTTT.